The 28 T cell receptor beta chains given below trace back to one sample, sequenced in a study of cytomegalovirus exposure and HLA in healthy donors. Researchers ran the PCR with 60 Vbeta and 13 Jbeta primers. Sequencing was performed with immunoSEQ multiplex PCR; in TCRdb, only in-frame clones are kept and a portion is missing. The table shows approximately 110,000 clones, with 65% to 80% occurring only once. Sample: PBMCs. The receptors shown here come from a woman in her forties in good health and CMV-seropositive.

This clone appeared a single time. The chain joins TRBV25-1 to TRBJ2-5; D possibly corresponds to TRBD2 (5 bases). Trimming cost V 2 bases and J 2 bases, with 12 bases left between them. The germline CDR1 and CDR2 sequences are MGHDK and SYGVNS. The CDR3 runs 15 residues. DNA of the CDR3: TGTGCCAGCAGTGAAACGACTAACGTTCAAGAGACCCAGTACTTC. Its translation: CASSETTNVQETQYF.

V gene TRBV28 combines with J gene TRBJ1-2, with D unclear. CDR1 and CDR2 (germline): MDHEN, SYDVKM. This CDR3 contains 12 residues. With 4 bases removed from V and 8 bases from J, the gap between germline ends came to 11 bases. CDR3 amino acids: CASSSPPFGYTF. In DNA form, the CDR3 reads TGTGCCAGCAGTTCCCCCCCATTCGGCTACACCTTC.

V is TRBV28 and J is TRBJ1-5; D not certain. Germline V gene sequence: CDR1 MDHEN, CDR2 SYDVKM. Deletions cut 6 bases from V and 0 bases from J, with 12 bases between. The CDR3 has 15 amino acids. CDR3 protein: CASSTLSSSNQPQHF. The CDR3 nucleotides read TGTGCCAGCAGCACCCTCTCCAGTAGCAATCAGCCCCAGCATTTT.

V usage is TRBV2 and J usage is TRBJ1-2, with D possibly TRBD1 on 6 matching bases. CDR1 is SNHLY, CDR2 FYNNEI, per germline. Trimming left V 3 bases short and J 5 bases short, with 13 bases between. CDR3 length: 14 residues. The CDR3 spells CASSERQGRYGYTF. As DNA, the CDR3 is TGTGCCAGCAGTGAGAGGCAGGGGCGGTATGGCTACACCTTC. The whole variable domain, filled in from reference TRBV2 and TRBJ1-2, reads EPEVTQTPSHQVTQMGQEVILRCVPISNHLYFYWYRQILGQKVEFLVSFYNNEISEKSEIFDDQFSVERPDGSNFTLKIRSTKLEDSAMYFCASSERQGRYGYTFGSGTRLTVV.

V usage is TRBV29-1 and J usage is TRBJ1-5, with 7 bases that match TRBD1. The CDR3 spans 13 residues. Germline assignment: CDR1 SQVTM and CDR2 ANQGSEA. The junction had 7 bases not matched to a gene; V was cut back by 6 bases and J by 5 bases. The CDR3 sequence is CSVSRGPYQPQHF. As DNA, the CDR3 is TGCAGCGTCTCTAGGGGGCCTTATCAGCCCCAGCATTTT.

The gene calls are TRBV30 and TRBJ2-2; no firm D call. The CDR3 contains 12 residues. Germline CDR1 GTSNPN, CDR2 SVGIG (reference sequence). V lost 3 bases, J lost 2 bases, and 4 bases lay in between. The CDR3 DNA follows: TGTGCCTGGAGACAAAACACCGGGGAGCTGTTTTTT. Translating it yields CAWRQNTGELFF.

This clone was seen only a few times. The CDR3 region has the DNA TGTGCCAGCAGCTCCTACCGTTATAGCGGGAAGAACACCGGGGAGCTGTTTTTT. This translates into CASSSYRYSGKNTGELFF. The chain uses TRBV5-6 and TRBJ2-2; TRBD2 matches 8 bases. Per the germline V gene, CDR1 is SGHDT and CDR2 is YYEEEE. V was clipped by 3 bases and J by 1 base; unmatched bases: 11. The CDR3 is made up of 18 amino acids.

The chain links TRBV30 to TRBJ2-1; 7 bases fit TRBD2. The germline gives CDR1 GTSNPN, CDR2 SVGIG (reference sequence). With 0 bases clipped from V and 3 bases from J, the junction kept 5 bases outside the gene matches. The CDR3 consists of 15 residues. Here the CDR3 reads CAWSVRGLVYNEQFF. The CDR3 coding sequence is TGTGCCTGGAGTGTCCGAGGACTAGTCTACAATGAGCAGTTCTTC.

V gene TRBV27 combines with J gene TRBJ2-5, with D maybe TRBD1 (5 bases). Germline CDR1 reads MNHEY; CDR2 reads SMNVEV (reference sequence). V dropped 7 bases and J dropped 2 bases, with 14 bases sitting between them. The CDR3 totals 14 residues. The CDR3 sequence is CASILDRKQETQYF. CDR3 coding DNA: TGTGCCAGCATCCTCGACAGAAAGCAAGAGACCCAGTACTTC.

The chain employs TRBV5-6 and TRBJ1-2; D unclear. V was trimmed by 0 bases and J by 0 bases, leaving 9 bases between them. CDR3 length equals 15 residues. Germline-derived CDR1 and CDR2 are SGHDT and YYEEEE. The CDR3 bases are TGTGCCAGCAGCTTGGACAGTTTCTCTAACTATGGCTACACCTTC. The encoded protein is CASSLDSFSNYGYTF.

The V call is TRBV5-6, the J call TRBJ2-1; 8 bases are shared with TRBD2. V shed 3 bases, J shed 4 bases, and the junction held 3 bases outside the gene matches. The germline V gene has CDR1 SGHDT and CDR2 YYEEEE. This CDR3 is 14 amino acids long. CDR3 coding DNA: TGTGCCAGCAGCTCGGGACTAGAGTACAATGAGCAGTTCTTC. Residues: CASSSGLEYNEQFF.

V and J are TRBV29-1 and TRBJ2-1; 10 bases fit TRBD1. The CDR3 has 13 amino acids. V shed 7 bases and J 4 bases; nucleotides not matched to a gene: 4. Germline CDR1 SQVTM, CDR2 ANQGSEA. DNA of the CDR3: TGCAGCGGAAGGACAGGGGGATACAATGAGCAGTTCTTC. Encoded protein: CSGRTGGYNEQFF.

The chain joins TRBV11-2 to TRBJ1-3, with a tentative D call TRBD1 (5 bases). This CDR3 has 14 amino acids. Germline V gene lookup returns CDR1 SGHAT and CDR2 FQNNGV. V was trimmed by 4 bases and J by 0 bases, leaving 7 bases between them. In DNA, the CDR3 is TGTGCCAGCAGCTGGGGCCGCTCTGGAAACACCATATATTTT. Its translation: CASSWGRSGNTIYF.

This rearrangement joins TRBV7-8 to TRBJ2-1, with 12 bases aligning to TRBD2. CDR1 and CDR2 from the germline V gene are SGHVS and FQNEAQ. The CDR3 totals 17 residues. V trimming: 3 bases; J trimming: 2 bases; junction bases outside the gene matches: 5. The CDR3 DNA reads TGTGCCAGCAGCTTCGTACTAGCGGGAGGTACCTACAATGAGCAGTTCTTC. Protein product: CASSFVLAGGTYNEQFF. The full variable domain, in which reference TRBV7-8 and TRBJ2-1 provide the parts outside the CDR3, is GAGVSQSPRYKVAKRGQDVALRCDPISGHVSLFWYQQALGQGPEFLTYFQNEAQLDKSGLPSDRFFAERPEGSVSTLKIQRTQQEDSAVYLCASSFVLAGGTYNEQFFGPGTRLTVL.

V gene TRBV6-5 combines with J gene TRBJ2-3; TRBD2 matches 12 bases. The CDR3 covers 15 residues. After removal of 0 bases from V and 8 bases from J, the junction contained 3 bases not matched to a gene. CDR1 and CDR2 (germline): MNHEY, SVGAGI. The CDR3: CASSYSGTSGSTQYF. DNA of the CDR3: TGTGCCAGCAGTTACTCCGGGACTAGCGGGTCTACGCAGTATTTT.

The gene calls are TRBV4-1 and TRBJ2-5, with a weak D call TRBD2 (5 bases). Per the germline V gene, CDR1 is MGHRA and CDR2 is YSYEKL. V lost 2 bases and J 3 bases, leaving 10 bases between the germline ends. The CDR3 runs to 14 residues. In nucleotides, the CDR3 is TGCGCCAGCAGCCAAACTTCAGCGGAAGAGACCCAGTACTTC. Translation gives CASSQTSAEETQYF.

Here the CDR3 reads CASSDRPGVNIQYF. For the CDR3, the DNA is TGTGCCAGCAGTGACCGGCCAGGGGTGAACATTCAGTACTTC. This sequence joins TRBV6-4 and TRBJ2-4; tentatively, D is TRBD1 (6 bases). The CDR3 sequence is 14 residues long. Germline loops: CDR1 MRHNA, CDR2 SNTAGT. Trimming cost V 2 bases and J 7 bases, with 12 bases left between them.

V usage is TRBV11-2 and J usage is TRBJ2-7; tentative D call: TRBD1 (6 bases). The CDR3 is made up of 13 amino acids. The V gene lost 6 bases and the J gene lost 5 bases, with 14 bases spanning the gap. Looked up from germline, CDR1 is SGHAT and CDR2 is FQNNGV. CDR3 sequence reads: CASRPTGRHEQYF. The CDR3 bases are TGTGCCAGCAGACCTACAGGGAGACACGAGCAGTACTTC. The full variable domain, rest sourced from reference TRBV11-2 and TRBJ2-7, is EAGVAQSPRYKIIEKRQSVAFWCNPISGHATLYWYQQILGQGPKLLIQFQNNGVVDDSQLPKDRFSAERLKGVDSTLKIQPAKLEDSAVYLCASRPTGRHEQYFGPGTRLTVT.

This clone was observed once. The rearrangement uses TRBV6-1 and TRBJ2-3; 7 bases map to TRBD1. Germline V gives CDR1 MNHNS, CDR2 SASEGT. Trimming took 6 bases from V and 6 from J; bases not matched to a gene: 6. This CDR3 spans 13 amino acids. CDR3 in DNA: TGTGCCAGCAGGAACCAGGGGGAGGATACGCAGTATTTT. Its protein product is CASRNQGEDTQYF.

This clone was recorded once. The chain recombines TRBV5-4 with TRBJ2-3; D perhaps matches TRBD1 (6 bases). The germline gives CDR1 SGHNT, CDR2 YYREEE (reference sequence). V lost 0 bases and J 4 bases, leaving 12 bases between the germline ends. The length of the CDR3 is 15 residues. The chain's CDR3 is CASSLGQARADTQYF. The CDR3 DNA sequence: TGTGCCAGCAGCTTGGGACAGGCGCGCGCAGATACGCAGTATTTT. The whole variable domain, remainder taken from reference TRBV5-4 and TRBJ2-3, is ETGVTQSPTHLIKTRGQQVTLRCSSQSGHNTVSWYQQALGQGPQFIFQYYREEENGRGNFPPRFSGLQFPNYSSELNVNALELDDSALYLCASSLGQARADTQYFGPGTRLTVL.

This sequence joins TRBV28 and TRBJ2-7; 9 nucleotides line up with TRBD1. From germline, CDR1 is MDHEN and CDR2 SYDVKM. V shed 4 bases, J shed 1 base, and the junction held 5 bases outside the gene matches. This CDR3 region has 15 residues. The CDR3 bases are TGTGCCAGCAGTTCCCCGGGACAGGGTTCCTACGAGCAGTACTTC. This encodes CASSSPGQGSYEQYF.

This clone was detected only a few times. The chain carries TRBV19 and TRBJ2-1; no reliable D call. The CDR3 is 15 amino acids. V was clipped by 1 base and J by 7 bases, with 14 bases between them. Looked up from germline, CDR1 is LNHDA and CDR2 is SQIVND (reference sequence). CDR3 sequence (DNA): TGTGCCAGTAGTATAGGGGCCGGTACAAGGAATGAGCAGTTCTTC. This translates into CASSIGAGTRNEQFF.

V gene TRBV15 combines with J gene TRBJ2-4; D possibly corresponds to TRBD2 (6 bases). CDR1 is LNHNV, CDR2 YYDKDF, per germline (reference sequence). CDR3 length equals 13 residues. The V and J ends lost 3 bases and 8 bases respectively, with 11 bases between them. The DNA for the CDR3 is TGTGCCACCAGCAGCCAGGGAGGAGACATTCAGTACTTC. Amino acid sequence: CATSSQGGDIQYF.

This clone was found a few times. The chain combines TRBV7-8 with TRBJ2-1; D is perhaps TRBD1 (6 bases). Germline loops: CDR1 SGHVS, CDR2 FQNEAQ. The V end was cut by 2 bases, the J end by 9 bases, with 8 bases between. The CDR3 spans 12 residues. The chain's CDR3 is CASSLWDTEQFF. In nucleotides, the CDR3 is TGTGCCAGCAGCTTATGGGACACTGAGCAGTTCTTC.

The chain recombines TRBV2 with TRBJ2-5; possibly TRBD1 for D (6 bases). CDR1 SNHLY and CDR2 FYNNEI come from the germline V gene. The V end lost 5 bases, the J end lost 5 bases, and 15 bases lay between the germline ends. CDR3 length: 14 residues. As DNA, the CDR3 is TGTGCCAGCAGTTTACAGGGTCCATCTGAGACCCAGTACTTC. This codes for CASSLQGPSETQYF.

This clone was observed a handful of times. The chain joins TRBV4-1 to TRBJ1-1; no clear D gene. The CDR3 consists of 15 residues. Germline loops: CDR1 MGHRA, CDR2 YSYEKL. Trimming cost V 6 bases and J 0 bases, with 14 bases left between them. The CDR3 spells CASSPRQQVNTEAFF. The DNA for the CDR3 is TGCGCCAGCAGTCCCAGGCAGCAAGTGAACACTGAAGCTTTCTTT.

This clone appeared a few times. The chain combines TRBV5-4 with TRBJ1-1; 7 bases align to TRBD1. V was clipped by 4 bases and J by 5 bases; unmatched bases: 14. Germline V gives CDR1 SGHNT, CDR2 YYREEE (reference sequence). The CDR3 runs to 16 residues. The CDR3 sequence is CASSPPGLGGWTEAFF. The CDR3 DNA is TGTGCCAGCAGCCCCCCGGGTCTAGGGGGCTGGACTGAAGCTTTCTTT.

This chain links TRBV5-1 with TRBJ2-5, with D tentatively TRBD1 (5 bases). Per germline, CDR1 SGHRS and CDR2 YFSETQ. CDR3 size: 14 residues. V was clipped by 0 bases and J by 0 bases, with 6 bases between them. As DNA, the CDR3 is TGCGCCAGCAGCTTGGGACAGTACCAAGAGACCCAGTACTTC. Residues: CASSLGQYQETQYF.